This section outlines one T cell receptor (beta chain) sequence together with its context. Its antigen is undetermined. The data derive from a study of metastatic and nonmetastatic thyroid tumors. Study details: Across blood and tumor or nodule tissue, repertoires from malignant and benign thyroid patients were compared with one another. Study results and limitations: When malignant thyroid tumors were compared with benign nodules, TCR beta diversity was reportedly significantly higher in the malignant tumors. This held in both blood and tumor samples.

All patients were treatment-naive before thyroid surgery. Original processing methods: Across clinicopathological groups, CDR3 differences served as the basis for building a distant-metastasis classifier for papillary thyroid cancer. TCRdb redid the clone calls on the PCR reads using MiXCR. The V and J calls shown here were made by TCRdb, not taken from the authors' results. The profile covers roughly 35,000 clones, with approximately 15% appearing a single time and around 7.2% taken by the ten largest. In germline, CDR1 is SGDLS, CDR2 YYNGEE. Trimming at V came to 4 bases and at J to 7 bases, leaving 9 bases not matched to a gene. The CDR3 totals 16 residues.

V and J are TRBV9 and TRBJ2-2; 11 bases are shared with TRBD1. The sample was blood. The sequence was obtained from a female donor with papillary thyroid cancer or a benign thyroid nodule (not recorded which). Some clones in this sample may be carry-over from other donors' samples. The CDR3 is CASSTGQGAGGGELFF. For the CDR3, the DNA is TGTGCCAGCAGCACTGGACAGGGGGCGGGTGGCGGGGAGCTGTTTTTT. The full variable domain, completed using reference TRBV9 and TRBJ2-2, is DSGVTQTPKHLITATGQRVTLRCSPRSGDLSVYWYQQSLDQGLQFLIQYYNGEERAKGNILERFSAQQFPDLHSELNLSSLELGDSALYFCASSTGQGAGGGELFFGEGSRLTVL.